The T cell receptor (beta chain) under discussion was sequenced for a study of blood T cell repertoires in COVID-19. As for the study in general: From T cells, B-cell-depleted T cells, or PBMCs came the material, which was cDNA or gDNA.

Sequencing used immunoSEQ multiplex PCR; TCRdb keeps in-frame clones, though not all of them. The sample yields more than 95,000 clones, roughly 88% seen once. V was pared by 4 bases and J by 1 base, with 11 bases between. The CDR3 spans 14 residues. The germline CDR1 and CDR2 sequences are SGHRS and YFSETQ. This receptor was obtained from a human donor in a cohort sampled during active COVID-19. The chain employs TRBV5-1 and TRBJ2-5; D might be TRBD1 (7 bases). The material sequenced was peripheral blood. CDR3 coding DNA: TGCGCCAGCAGCGGAGGGGACAGCCAAGAGACCCAGTACTTC. Translating gives CASSGGDSQETQYF.